The rows below give T cell receptor beta chains drawn from one sample of a study of cytotoxic CD8 clonotypes in ibrutinib-treated CLL. The protocol was immunoSEQ multiplex PCR, while the TCRdb copy is restricted to in-frame clones and leaves out a portion. Here the sample spans 5,500 to 8,500 clones, around 70% being singletons. Source: PBMCs, taken before ibrutinib treatment. These receptors came from a human donor with chronic lymphocytic leukemia. The CDR3 runs from the conserved cysteine through the conserved F or W. The order of the fields is D gene, V gene, J gene, clone size, CDR3 protein, CDR3 DNA. D genes are given only for firm matches. The listing skips clone size in some rows; elsewhere it reads once, few, many or a size class.

D: .; V: TRBV28; J: TRBJ2-6; size: .; CDR3: CASGLSGANVLTF; DNA: TGTGCCAGCGGTTTGTCTGGGGCCAACGTCCTGACTTTC
D: TRBD2; V: TRBV13; J: TRBJ2-5; size: .; CDR3: CASSFGLAVQETQYF; DNA: TGTGCCAGCAGCTTCGGACTAGCAGTTCAAGAGACCCAGTACTTC
D: .; V: TRBV19; J: TRBJ2-2; size: few; CDR3: CASTRPAGSNTGELFF; DNA: TGTGCCAGTACCCGCCCTGCGGGGAGTAATACCGGGGAGCTGTTTTTT
D: TRBD2; V: TRBV10-2; J: TRBJ2-5; size: .; CDR3: CASSVSRGTETQYF; DNA: TGCGCCAGCAGTGTCTCGCGGGGGACGGAGACCCAGTACTTC
D: .; V: TRBV6-1; J: TRBJ1-5; size: .; CDR3: CASVRANQPQHF; DNA: TGTGCCAGCGTTAGGGCCAATCAGCCCCAGCATTTT
D: .; V: TRBV27; J: TRBJ1-6; size: once; CDR3: CASSWLQGGSPLHF; DNA: TGTGCCAGCAGTTGGTTACAGGGCGGGTCACCCCTCCACTTT
D: .; V: TRBV21-1; J: TRBJ1-5; size: .; CDR3: CASSKLKATVSVRTNQPQHF; DNA: TGTGCCAGCAGCAAATTAAAAGCGACAGTCTCGGTCCGAACAAATCAGCCCCAGCATTTT
D: TRBD2; V: TRBV30; J: TRBJ2-3; size: few; CDR3: CAWSAGLAADTQYF; DNA: TGTGCCTGGAGTGCGGGACTAGCGGCAGATACGCAGTATTTT
D: TRBD1; V: TRBV11-3; J: TRBJ2-7; size: few; CDR3: CASSLGEGTGSEQYF; DNA: TGTGCCAGCAGCTTAGGTGAGGGGACAGGGAGCGAGCAGTACTTC
D: .; V: TRBV6-6; J: TRBJ2-5; size: .; CDR3: CASSTLREETQYF; DNA: TGTGCCAGCAGCACATTGAGAGAGGAGACCCAGTACTTC
D: TRBD1; V: TRBV10-2; J: TRBJ1-2; size: .; CDR3: CASGSGTGGADGYTF; DNA: TGCGCCAGCGGATCCGGGACAGGGGGCGCGGATGGCTACACCTTC
D: .; V: TRBV5-1; J: TRBJ1-1; size: .; CDR3: CASSWGRRNTEAFF; DNA: TGCGCCAGCAGCTGGGGACGGAGAAACACTGAAGCTTTCTTT
D: TRBD1; V: TRBV2; J: TRBJ1-1; size: medium-sized; CDR3: CASRSVTGMNTEAFF; DNA: TGTGCCAGCAGATCCGTGACAGGGATGAACACTGAAGCTTTCTTT
D: TRBD1; V: TRBV2; J: TRBJ1-6; size: .; CDR3: CANRVQGGGSPLHF; DNA: TGTGCCAATAGAGTACAGGGGGGAGGTTCACCCCTCCACTTT
D: .; V: TRBV7-9; J: TRBJ1-2; size: .; CDR3: CASSLAGRSYSGYTF; DNA: TGTGCCAGCAGCTTAGCGGGCAGGTCCTACTCGGGCTACACCTTC
D: .; V: TRBV4-2; J: TRBJ1-4; size: .; CDR3: CASSQHVAWGRPNEKLFF; DNA: TGTGCCAGCAGCCAGCACGTTGCCTGGGGCAGACCTAATGAAAAACTGTTTTTT
D: TRBD2; V: TRBV5-1; J: TRBJ2-1; size: .; CDR3: CASSAGTSGGASEQFF; DNA: TGCGCCAGCAGCGCCGGGACTAGCGGGGGGGCCTCTGAGCAGTTCTTC
D: .; V: TRBV25-1; J: TRBJ2-7; size: .; CDR3: CASSESGRAWHEQYF; DNA: TGTGCCAGCAGTGAATCGGGCAGGGCTTGGCACGAGCAGTACTTC
D: .; V: TRBV7-6; J: TRBJ2-5; size: medium-sized; CDR3: CASSLEGHMETQYF; DNA: TGTGCCAGCAGCTTAGAAGGGCATATGGAGACCCAGTACTTC
D: .; V: TRBV18; J: TRBJ1-3; size: .; CDR3: CASSPLATGFGGNTIYF; DNA: TGTGCCAGCTCACCACTCGCCACAGGGTTCGGTGGAAACACCATATATTTT
D: TRBD1; V: TRBV27; J: TRBJ1-5; size: .; CDR3: CASSLDRGSQPQHF; DNA: TGTGCCAGCAGTCTCGACAGGGGAAGTCAGCCCCAGCATTTT
D: .; V: TRBV5-1; J: TRBJ2-5; size: few; CDR3: CASSSPALATRETQYF; DNA: TGCGCCAGCAGCTCCCCGGCACTAGCTACGAGGGAGACCCAGTACTTC